The sample holds many counts of the clone carrying this T cell receptor beta chain. Its matching antigen is unknown. From the RT-PCR reads, TCRdb called clonotypes with MiXCR, one entry per CDR3 protein. The table has some 850,000 distinct CDR3 sequences, roughly 18% seen once. These data originate in a study of response to subunit inactivated influenza vaccine. Study-level points and caveats: Authors suggested that a seasonal influenza vaccination recruits few new T cells each time.

Germline V gives CDR1 SGHTA, CDR2 FQGNSA. The V and J ends lost 5 bases and 5 bases, in that order; junction bases with no gene match: 11. This CDR3 region has 16 residues. The material sequenced was PBMCs from blood, taken roughly 5 days after vaccination. The TCR sequence derives from a man aged 50 to 59 who received an inactivated influenza vaccine. J is TRBJ1-2 and V is TRBV7-2; 10 bases line up with TRBD1. The CDR3 is CASSPMMGQGLYGYTF. CDR3 coding DNA: TGTGCCAGCAGCCCTATGATGGGACAGGGGCTTTATGGCTACACCTTC.